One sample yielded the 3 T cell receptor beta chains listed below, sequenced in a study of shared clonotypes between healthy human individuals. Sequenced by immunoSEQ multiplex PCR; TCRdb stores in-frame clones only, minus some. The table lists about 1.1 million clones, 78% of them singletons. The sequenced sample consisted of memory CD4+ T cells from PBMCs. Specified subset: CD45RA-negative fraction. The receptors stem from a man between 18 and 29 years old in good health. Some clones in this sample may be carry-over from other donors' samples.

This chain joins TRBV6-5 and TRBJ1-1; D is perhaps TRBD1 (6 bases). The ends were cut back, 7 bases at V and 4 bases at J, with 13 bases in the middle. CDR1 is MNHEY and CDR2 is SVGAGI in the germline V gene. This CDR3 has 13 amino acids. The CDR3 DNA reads TGTGCCAGCATGGACAGCGGGGGCACTGAAGCTTTCTTT. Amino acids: CASMDSGGTEAFF.

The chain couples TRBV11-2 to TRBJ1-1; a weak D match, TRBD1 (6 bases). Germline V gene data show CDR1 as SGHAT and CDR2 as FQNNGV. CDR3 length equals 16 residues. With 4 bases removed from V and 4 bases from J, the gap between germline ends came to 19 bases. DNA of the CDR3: TGTGCCAGCAGCTCCAAAACAGGGTATAGAAGCACTGAAGCTTTCTTT. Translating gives CASSSKTGYRSTEAFF.

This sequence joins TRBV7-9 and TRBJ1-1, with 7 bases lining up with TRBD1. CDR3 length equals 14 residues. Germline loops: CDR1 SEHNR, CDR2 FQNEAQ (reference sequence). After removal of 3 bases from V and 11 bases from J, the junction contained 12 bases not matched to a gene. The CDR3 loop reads CASSFGIEDRAAFF. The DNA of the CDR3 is TGTGCCAGCAGCTTTGGAATCGAAGACAGGGCGGCTTTCTTT.